Each of the 15 T cell receptor beta chains below was sequenced from the same sample in a study of blood T cell repertoires in COVID-19. Here immunoSEQ multiplex PCR was the method, and the copy in TCRdb shows in-frame clones only, minus some. The repertoire holds around 180,000 clones, with 70% to 90% as singletons. The sequenced material came from peripheral blood. The receptors stem from a man aged 55 to 70 with acute or convalescent COVID-19.

The chain carries TRBV2 and TRBJ2-4, with D perhaps matching TRBD1 (8 bases). The CDR3 has 15 residues. The V and J ends lost 6 bases and 5 bases respectively, with 17 bases between them. The germline V gene encodes CDR1 SNHLY and CDR2 FYNNEI. CDR3 sequence (DNA): TGTGCCAGCAGCTCGACAGGGGAGGGGGAAAACATTCAGTACTTC. Translating gives CASSSTGEGENIQYF.

J is TRBJ2-3 and V is TRBV18, with 9 bases aligning to TRBD2. V dropped 1 base and J dropped 5; count of bases not matched to a gene: 7. CDR1 and CDR2 from the germline V gene are KGHSH and LQKENI. The CDR3 sequence is 16 residues long. The CDR3 nucleotides are TGTGCCAGCTCACCACTGGATAGCGGGAGACGAGATACGCAGTATTTT. It codes for CASSPLDSGRRDTQYF.

J is TRBJ1-4 and V is TRBV30; tentative D call: TRBD1 (6 bases). The CDR3 has 11 amino acids. Trimming removed 5 bases from V and 10 bases from J, with 11 bases in between. Per the germline V gene, CDR1 is GTSNPN and CDR2 is SVGIG (reference sequence). The chain's CDR3 is CAWAGATKLFF. CDR3 DNA sequence: TGTGCCTGGGCAGGGGCCACAAAACTGTTTTTT.

V usage is TRBV6-6 and J usage is TRBJ1-3; no firm D call. CDR3 length equals 14 residues. CDR1 MNHNY and CDR2 SVGAGI come from the germline V gene (reference sequence). Deletions cut 7 bases from V and 7 bases from J, with 17 bases between. CDR3 amino acids: CASTPAHTGNTIYF. For the CDR3, the DNA is TGTGCCAGCACTCCGGCCCACACCGGGAACACCATATATTTT.

The table lists this clone with a count of one. This rearrangement joins TRBV24-1 to TRBJ2-3, with 8 nucleotides matching TRBD1. Germline loops: CDR1 KGHDR, CDR2 SFDVKD. The CDR3 length is 17 residues. V shed 3 bases, J shed 3 bases, and the junction held 10 bases outside the gene matches. CDR3 coding DNA: TGTGCCACCAGTGATCCCCGACAGGGGCAGGGGACAGATACGCAGTATTTT. It yields the protein CATSDPRQGQGTDTQYF.

The CDR3 protein is CASSPSSKGSGISGTEAFF. CDR3 nucleotide sequence: TGTGCCAGCAGCCCATCTTCCAAGGGCAGCGGGATAAGTGGCACTGAAGCTTTCTTT. The chain employs TRBV3-1 (or the pseudogene TRBV3-2) and TRBJ1-1; D remains ambiguous. V dropped 4 bases and J dropped 4 bases, with 28 bases sitting between them. CDR3 length: 19 amino acids. CDR1 LGHDT and CDR2 YNNKEL come from the germline V gene (reference sequence).

The chain combines TRBV6-4 with TRBJ1-4; no definite D call. V gave up 3 bases and J gave up 11 bases, with 28 bases separating them. The CDR3 consists of 18 residues. Per germline, CDR1 MRHNA and CDR2 SNTAGT. Here the CDR3 DNA reads TGTGCCAGCAGTGAATTACTGGCTCGTAGGCCCTGGGCCGACAAACTGTTTTTT. It codes for CASSELLARRPWADKLFF.

V gene TRBV19 combines with J gene TRBJ1-1, with D maybe TRBD1 (6 bases). From germline, CDR1 is LNHDA and CDR2 SQIVND (reference sequence). The CDR3 runs 15 residues. V dropped 1 base and J dropped 4 bases, with 13 bases sitting between them. The DNA of the CDR3 is TGTGCCAGTAGTATAGGGGGGCGTTCTGGCACTGAAGCTTTCTTT. Translating it yields CASSIGGRSGTEAFF.

This chain joins TRBV5-1 and TRBJ2-2, with 11 bases matching TRBD2. Trimming at V came to 1 base and at J to 8 bases, leaving 4 bases not matched to a gene. The CDR3 spans 15 residues. Germline values: CDR1 SGHRS, CDR2 YFSETQ. CDR3 DNA sequence: TGCGCCAGCAGCTTGACTAGCGGGAGTAGGGGGGAGCTGTTTTTT. Its protein product is CASSLTSGSRGELFF.

The chain recombines TRBV28 with TRBJ2-2, with TRBD2 matching 8 bases. V gave up 1 base and J gave up 6 bases; unmatched junction bases: 7. The CDR3 is 16 amino acids. CDR1 MDHEN and CDR2 SYDVKM come from the germline V gene. The CDR3: CASSLFTAGEAGELFF. Here the CDR3 DNA reads TGTGCCAGCAGTTTATTTACAGCGGGAGAGGCCGGGGAGCTGTTTTTT.

The V call is TRBV27, the J call TRBJ1-6; 8 nucleotides align to TRBD1. The CDR3 is 16 amino acids. Germline-derived CDR1 and CDR2 are MNHEY and SMNVEV (reference sequence). V shed 2 bases and J 6 bases; nucleotides not matched to a gene: 6. CDR3 protein: CASSLQGAKSNSPLHF. The CDR3 nucleotides read TGTGCCAGCAGTTTACAGGGGGCAAAAAGTAATTCACCCCTCCACTTT.

The chain recombines TRBV19 with TRBJ1-5; D might be TRBD1 (5 bases). Germline V gene data show CDR1 as LNHDA and CDR2 as SQIVND (reference sequence). The CDR3 totals 16 residues. The V end lost 4 bases, the J end lost 0 bases, and 13 bases lay between the germline ends. CDR3 region: CASSTAQGYSNQPQHF. The CDR3 DNA follows: TGTGCCAGTAGTACGGCCCAGGGTTATAGCAATCAGCCCCAGCATTTT.

The CDR3 nucleotides read TGTGCCAGCAGCTCAGATGACCCCGAACTAGCGGGAGTAAGCACAGATACGCAGTATTTT. This encodes CASSSDDPELAGVSTDTQYF. The chain recombines TRBV11-3 with TRBJ2-3, with TRBD2 matching 11 bases. This CDR3 region has 20 residues. Germline V CDR1 and CDR2: SGHNT, YENEEA. Trimming removed 4 bases from V and 0 bases from J; junction bases left unmatched: 15.

The chain carries TRBV6-2 or TRBV6-3 and TRBJ2-1, with 9 positions matching TRBD2. The ends lost 4 bases at V and 8 bases at J; junction bases unmatched: 12. This CDR3 has 16 residues. In germline, CDR1 is MNHEY, CDR2 SVGEGT. The CDR3 DNA reads as TGTGCCAGCAGTTCCATCTCTAGCGGGACGCCACATGAGCAGTTCTTC. Its translation is CASSSISSGTPHEQFF.

This chain links TRBV4-3 with TRBJ1-4, with a weak D call TRBD1 (6 bases). Trimming took 0 bases from V and 8 from J, leaving 13 bases between them. Looked up from germline, CDR1 is LGHNA and CDR2 is YSLEER. The CDR3 is 15 residues long. CDR3 protein: CASSQDPAGEEKLFF. The CDR3 coding sequence is TGCGCCAGCAGCCAAGATCCCGCAGGGGAGGAAAAACTGTTTTTT.